This record covers a single TCR beta chain. The antigen is undetermined. The protocol was immunoSEQ multiplex PCR, while the TCRdb copy is restricted to in-frame clones and leaves out a portion. The data show around 46,000 clones, 65% to 75% seen once. Trimming took 2 bases from V and 4 from J, leaving 12 bases between them. The germline gives CDR1 MNHEY, CDR2 SMNVEV (reference sequence). The CDR3 totals 14 residues. This record belongs to a study of vaccination effects on CD4 cells after COVID-19. The overall study: Median timing of post-vaccine samples was 72 days after the second dose.

Before any sequencing was done, the ViraFEST assay used viral peptide pools to expand antigen-specific CD4+ T cells. Having been cultured for ten to eleven days, the cells underwent CD4+ T cell isolation. Each participant was given two doses of one vaccine (BNT162b2 or mRNA-1273). The healthy vaccine recipients, who had no prior SARS-CoV-2 infection, showed negative nucleocapsid antibodies. Each culture well received under 2.5 million PBMC. These cells were then cultured in IMDM with about 9.1 IU/ml IL-2 and around 10 ug/ml peptides. Findings and caveats of the study: Clones arising from infection and from vaccination showed marked clonal contraction late after vaccination.

The gene calls are TRBV27 and TRBJ2-7; no clear D. This TCR derives from a human donor who received a COVID-19 vaccine. The sequencing used CD4+ T cells from PBMCs cultured with HCoV-OC43 spike peptides, collected after COVID-19 vaccination. This sample's subset: HCoV-OC43 spike overlapping peptide pool stimulation. CDR3 loop: CASSLGGNRYEQYF. The CDR3 bases are TGTGCCAGCAGTTTAGGTGGGAATAGGTACGAGCAGTACTTC.